The clone carrying this T cell receptor beta chain was detected many times. The antigen is not known. This CDR3 spans 14 amino acids. Germline lookup yields CDR1 KGHDR and CDR2 SFDVKD. Trimming removed 3 bases from V and 4 bases from J, with 9 bases in between. Each CDR3 protein gets one entry after TCRdb re-called the 5' RACE reads with MiXCR. The sample yields 250,000 or so distinct CDR3 sequences, 10% to 15% seen once. The source of the sample is a study of identical twins. Study-level points and caveats: For out-of-frame alpha sequences shared by twins, low generation probability was in excess.

These data were also reused for a study on yellow fever vaccine responses in identical twins. That study adds: Reportedly, twins' vaccine T cell responses looked partly convergent and partly personalized.

The chain carries TRBV24-1 and TRBJ1-5, with D tentatively TRBD1 (5 bases). Sequenced input: memory (CD45RO+) T cells sorted from blood. This TCR derives from a woman aged 18 to 35 in good health. In nucleotides, the CDR3 is TGTGCCACCAGTGATCGGGGACCTAATCAGCCCCAGCATTTT. Encoded protein: CATSDRGPNQPQHF.